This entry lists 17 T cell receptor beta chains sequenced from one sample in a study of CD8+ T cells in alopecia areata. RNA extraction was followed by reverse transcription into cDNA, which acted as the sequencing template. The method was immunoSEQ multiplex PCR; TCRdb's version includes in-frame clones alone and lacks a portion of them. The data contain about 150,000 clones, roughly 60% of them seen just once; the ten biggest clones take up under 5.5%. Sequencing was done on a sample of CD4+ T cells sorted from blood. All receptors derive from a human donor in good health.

The CDR3 nucleotides are TGTGCCAGCTCACCTCGGAGCTCCTACGAGCAGTACTTC. It is translated as CASSPRSSYEQYF. The chain couples TRBV18 to TRBJ2-7, with unresolved D. The germline CDR1 and CDR2 sequences are KGHSH and LQKENI. This CDR3 comprises 13 residues. V was clipped by 3 bases and J by 0 bases, with 6 bases between them.

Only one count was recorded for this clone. The CDR3 loop reads CAWSADRTDTQYF. In DNA, the CDR3 is TGTGCCTGGAGTGCCGATCGGACAGATACGCAGTATTTT. This chain links TRBV30 with TRBJ2-3; D call uncertain. CDR1 and CDR2 from the germline V gene are GTSNPN and SVGIG (reference sequence). This CDR3 has 13 residues. V was trimmed by 1 base and J by 3 bases, leaving 8 bases between them.

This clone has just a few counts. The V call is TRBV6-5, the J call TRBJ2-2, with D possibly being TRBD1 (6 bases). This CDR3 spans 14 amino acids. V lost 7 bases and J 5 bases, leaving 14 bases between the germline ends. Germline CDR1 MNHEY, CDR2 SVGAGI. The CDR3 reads CASNDQGGTGELFF. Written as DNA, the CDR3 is TGTGCCAGCAATGACCAAGGGGGAACCGGGGAGCTGTTTTTT.

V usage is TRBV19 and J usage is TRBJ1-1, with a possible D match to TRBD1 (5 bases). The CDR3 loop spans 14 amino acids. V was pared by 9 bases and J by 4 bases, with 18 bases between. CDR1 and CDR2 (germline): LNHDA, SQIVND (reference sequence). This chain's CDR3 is CASGTTLGGTEAFF. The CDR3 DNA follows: TGTGCCAGCGGAACGACCTTGGGGGGCACTGAAGCTTTCTTT. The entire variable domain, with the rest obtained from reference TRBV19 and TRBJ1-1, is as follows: DGGITQSPKYLFRKEGQNVTLSCEQNLNHDAMYWYRQDPGQGLRLIYYSQIVNDFQKGDIAEGYSVSREKKESFPLTVTSAQKNPTAFYLCASGTTLGGTEAFFGQGTRLTVV.

CDR3 in DNA: TGCAGCGTTGATCCCTCGTACAATGAGCAGTTCTTC. Translation gives CSVDPSYNEQFF. This sequence joins TRBV29-1 and TRBJ2-1; no clear D. Germline values: CDR1 SQVTM, CDR2 ANQGSEA. This CDR3 is 12 amino acids long. Trimming stripped 3 bases from V and 4 bases from J, with 7 bases between.

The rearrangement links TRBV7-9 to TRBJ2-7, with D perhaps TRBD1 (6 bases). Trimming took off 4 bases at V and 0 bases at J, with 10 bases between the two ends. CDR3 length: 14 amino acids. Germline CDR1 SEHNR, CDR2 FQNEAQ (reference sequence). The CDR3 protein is CASSSGVSSYEQYF. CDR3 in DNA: TGTGCCAGCAGCTCAGGGGTTAGCTCCTACGAGCAGTACTTC.

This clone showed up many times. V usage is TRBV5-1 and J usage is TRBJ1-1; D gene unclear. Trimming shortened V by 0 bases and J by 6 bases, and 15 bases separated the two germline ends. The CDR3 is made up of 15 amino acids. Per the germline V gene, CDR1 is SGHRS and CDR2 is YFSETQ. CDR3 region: CASSLAQVPRAEAFF. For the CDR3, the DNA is TGCGCCAGCAGCTTGGCCCAGGTACCGAGGGCTGAAGCTTTCTTT.

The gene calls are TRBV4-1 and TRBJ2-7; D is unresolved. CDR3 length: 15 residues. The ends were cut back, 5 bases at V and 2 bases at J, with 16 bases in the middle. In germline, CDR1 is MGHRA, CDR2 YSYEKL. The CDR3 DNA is TGCGCCAGCAGCAATGTGAAGCGAGCCCCCTACGAGCAGTACTTC. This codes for CASSNVKRAPYEQYF.

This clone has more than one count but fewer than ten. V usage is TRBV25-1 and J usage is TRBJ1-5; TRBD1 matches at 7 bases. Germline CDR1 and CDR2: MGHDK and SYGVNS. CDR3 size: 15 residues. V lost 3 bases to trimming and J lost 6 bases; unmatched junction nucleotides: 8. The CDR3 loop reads CASSDMAGGSQPQHF. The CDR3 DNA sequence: TGTGCCAGCAGTGACATGGCAGGGGGTAGTCAGCCCCAGCATTTT.

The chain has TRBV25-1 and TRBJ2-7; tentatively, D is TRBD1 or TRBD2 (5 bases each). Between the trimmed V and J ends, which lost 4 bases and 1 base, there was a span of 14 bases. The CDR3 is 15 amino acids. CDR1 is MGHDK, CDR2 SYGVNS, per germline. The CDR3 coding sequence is TGTGCCAGCAGTGGACAGCGGAGACGGTCCTACGAGCAGTACTTC. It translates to CASSGQRRRSYEQYF.

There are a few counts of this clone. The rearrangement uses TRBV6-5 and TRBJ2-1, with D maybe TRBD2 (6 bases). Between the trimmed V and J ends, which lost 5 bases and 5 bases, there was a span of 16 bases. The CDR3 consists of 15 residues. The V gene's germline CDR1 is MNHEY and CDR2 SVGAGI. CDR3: CASSRGWRGNNEQFF. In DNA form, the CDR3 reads TGTGCCAGCAGTCGAGGATGGCGGGGTAACAATGAGCAGTTCTTC.

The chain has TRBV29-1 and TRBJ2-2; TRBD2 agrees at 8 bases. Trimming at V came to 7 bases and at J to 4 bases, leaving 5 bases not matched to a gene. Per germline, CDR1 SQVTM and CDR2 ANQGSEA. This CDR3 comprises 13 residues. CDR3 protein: CSARTSSTGELFF. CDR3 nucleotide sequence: TGCAGCGCGCGGACTAGCAGCACCGGGGAGCTGTTTTTT.

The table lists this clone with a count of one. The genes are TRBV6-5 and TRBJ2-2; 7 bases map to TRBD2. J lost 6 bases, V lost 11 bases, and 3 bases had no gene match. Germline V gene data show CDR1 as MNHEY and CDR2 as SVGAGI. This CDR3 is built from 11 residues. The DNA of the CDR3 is TGTGCCGTAGCGGGCGCCGGGGAGCTGTTTTTT. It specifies CAVAGAGELFF.

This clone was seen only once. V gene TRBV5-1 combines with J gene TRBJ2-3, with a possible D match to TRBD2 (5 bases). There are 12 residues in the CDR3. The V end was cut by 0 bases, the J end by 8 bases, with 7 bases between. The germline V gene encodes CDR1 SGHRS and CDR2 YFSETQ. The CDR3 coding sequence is TGCGCCAGCAGCTTGGCGGGGAGTACGCAGTATTTT. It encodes CASSLAGSTQYF. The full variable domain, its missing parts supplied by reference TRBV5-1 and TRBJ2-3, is KAGVTQTPRYLIKTRGQQVTLSCSPISGHRSVSWYQQTPGQGLQFLFEYFSETQRNKGNFPGRFSGRQFSNSRSEMNVSTLELGDSALYLCASSLAGSTQYFGPGTRLTVL.

The CDR3 region has the DNA TGTGCCTGGAGTCAAACTGAAGCTTTCTTT. Translation gives CAWSQTEAFF. The chain has TRBV30 and TRBJ1-1; D call uncertain. Germline CDR1 GTSNPN, CDR2 SVGIG (reference sequence). V was trimmed by 2 bases and J by 5 bases, leaving 3 bases between them. This CDR3 comprises 10 residues.

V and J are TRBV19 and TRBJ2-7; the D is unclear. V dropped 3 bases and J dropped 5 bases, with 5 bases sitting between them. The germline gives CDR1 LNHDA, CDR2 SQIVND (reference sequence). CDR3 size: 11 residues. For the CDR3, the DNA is TGTGCCAGTAGTATCCGCCACGAGCAGTACTTC. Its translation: CASSIRHEQYF.

The CDR3 reads CSVVGTTEAFF. Written as DNA, the CDR3 is TGCAGCGTGGTGGGGACGACTGAAGCTTTCTTT. This sequence joins TRBV29-1 and TRBJ1-1, with D possibly being TRBD1 (5 bases). Trimming left V 6 bases short and J 5 bases short, with 10 bases between. The CDR3 spans 11 residues. Per germline, CDR1 SQVTM and CDR2 ANQGSEA.